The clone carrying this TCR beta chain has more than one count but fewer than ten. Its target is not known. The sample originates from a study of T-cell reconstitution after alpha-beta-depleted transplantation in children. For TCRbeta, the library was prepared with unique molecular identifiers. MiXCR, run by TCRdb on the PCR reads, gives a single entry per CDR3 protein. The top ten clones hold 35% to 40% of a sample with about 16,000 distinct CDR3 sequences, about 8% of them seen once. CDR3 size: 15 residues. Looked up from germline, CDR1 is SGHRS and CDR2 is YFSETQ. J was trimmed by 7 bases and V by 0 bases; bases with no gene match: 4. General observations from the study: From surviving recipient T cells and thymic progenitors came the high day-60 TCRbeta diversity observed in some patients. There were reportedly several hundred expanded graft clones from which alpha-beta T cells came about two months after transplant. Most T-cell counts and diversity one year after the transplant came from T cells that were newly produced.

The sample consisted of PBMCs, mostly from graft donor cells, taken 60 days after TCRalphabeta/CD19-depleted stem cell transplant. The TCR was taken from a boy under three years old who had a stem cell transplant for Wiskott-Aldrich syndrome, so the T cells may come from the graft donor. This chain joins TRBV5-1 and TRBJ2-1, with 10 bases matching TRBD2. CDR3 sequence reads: CASSLVTSGTNEQFF. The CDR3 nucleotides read TGCGCCAGCAGCTTGGTAACTAGCGGGACAAATGAGCAGTTCTTC.